The rows below give T cell receptor beta chains drawn from one sample of a study of response to subunit inactivated influenza vaccine. TCRdb re-derived calls from the RT-PCR reads in MiXCR, one entry per CDR3 protein. The repertoire holds over 400,000 distinct CDR3 sequences, with approximately 10% as singletons. Source: PBMCs from blood, taken roughly 45 days after vaccination. The receptors shown here come from a man aged 50 or older who received an inactivated influenza vaccine. The CDR3 runs from the conserved cysteine through the conserved F or W. The order of the fields is clone size, D gene, J gene, V gene, CDR3 protein, CDR3 DNA. D genes are given only for firm matches. Clone size is not always given. Where it is, it says once, few, many or a class for expanded clones.

-	-	TRBJ2-2	TRBV5-1	CASSFGSAGELFF	TGCGCCAGCAGCTTCGGTTCGGCCGGGGAGCTGTTTTTT
-	-	TRBJ2-3	TRBV15	CATSRGRSSTDTQYF	TGTGCCACCAGCAGAGGCCGGAGCAGCACAGATACGCAGTATTTT
few	-	TRBJ1-6	TRBV20-1	CSARGQGYRSPLHF	TGCAGTGCTAGAGGTCAGGGGTATCGCTCACCCCTCCACTTT
many	-	TRBJ2-5	TRBV11-1	CASSLGRRIQETQYF	TGTGCCAGCAGCTTAGGCCGGCGGATCCAAGAGACCCAGTACTTC
-	-	TRBJ2-6	TRBV12-3/TRBV12-4	CASGETNSGANVLTF	TGTGCCAGCGGGGAAACAAACTCTGGGGCCAACGTCCTGACTTTC
-	TRBD2	TRBJ2-5	TRBV5-1	CASSTASGTLQETQYF	TGCGCCAGCAGCACGGCTAGCGGGACTCTCCAAGAGACCCAGTACTTC
many	-	TRBJ2-1	TRBV4-2	CASSQGGAASYNEQFF	TGTGCCAGCAGCCAAGGGGGGGCAGCCTCCTACAATGAGCAGTTCTTC
many	-	TRBJ1-5	TRBV19	CASTDSYQPQHF	TGTGCCAGTACCGATTCGTATCAGCCCCAGCATTTT
-	-	TRBJ2-1	TRBV5-1	CASSRKIRDTRGNEQFF	TGCGCCAGCAGCCGGAAAATTCGGGACACCCGGGGCAATGAGCAGTTCTTC
-	TRBD2	TRBJ2-7	TRBV18	CASSPSGGGTDEQYF	TGTGCCAGCTCACCGTCCGGGGGGGGTACGGACGAGCAGTACTTC
-	TRBD2	TRBJ2-1	TRBV20-1	CSALTIAGELSDEQFF	TGCAGTGCTTTGACCATAGCGGGGGAGCTATCCGATGAGCAGTTCTTC
many	TRBD1	TRBJ2-7	TRBV4-3	CASSLGQGRSYEQYF	TGCGCCAGCAGCCTAGGACAGGGCCGGTCCTACGAGCAGTACTTC
many	-	TRBJ1-1	TRBV3-1	CASSQVWEANTEAFF	TGTGCCAGCAGCCAAGTATGGGAGGCGAACACTGAAGCTTTCTTT
many	-	TRBJ2-5	TRBV9	CASSVGVGQETQYF	TGTGCCAGCAGCGTAGGGGTGGGGCAAGAGACCCAGTACTTC
-	-	TRBJ1-2	TRBV11-2	CASSLDGIGQTGGYGYTF	TGTGCCAGCAGCTTAGATGGAATAGGGCAGACAGGTGGCTATGGCTACACCTTC
many	-	TRBJ1-5	TRBV7-2	CASSLRSGVGQPQHF	TGTGCCAGCAGCTTAAGGTCAGGGGTCGGTCAGCCCCAGCATTTT
many	TRBD1	TRBJ2-1	TRBV5-1	CASRQTGVAYNEQFF	TGCGCCAGCAGACAGACAGGGGTGGCCTACAATGAGCAGTTCTTC
-	-	TRBJ2-5	TRBV12-3/TRBV12-4	CASSVYRVIETQYF	TGTGCCAGCAGTGTCTACAGGGTGATCGAGACCCAGTACTTC
few	-	TRBJ1-5	TRBV19	CASSIGDIQPQHF	TGTGCCAGTAGTATAGGAGACATTCAGCCCCAGCATTTT
-	TRBD1	TRBJ1-2	TRBV5-1	CASSPRTGGIDGYTF	TGCGCCAGCAGCCCCAGGACAGGGGGTATCGATGGCTACACCTTC
few	-	TRBJ2-5	TRBV4-1	CASSQRVGAQETQYF	TGCGCCAGCAGCCAAAGGGTAGGCGCTCAAGAGACCCAGTACTTC
-	-	TRBJ2-7	TRBV6-5	CASSYGTTRAEQYF	TGTGCCAGCAGTTACGGGACAACTCGAGCGGAGCAGTACTTC
few	TRBD1	TRBJ2-1	TRBV6-4	CASSAGTVSNEQFF	TGTGCCAGCAGTGCTGGGACAGTCTCTAATGAGCAGTTCTTC
many	-	TRBJ2-3	TRBV5-1	CASSSGQNTDTQYF	TGCGCCAGCAGCTCAGGACAGAACACAGATACGCAGTATTTT
few	-	TRBJ2-3	TRBV7-3	CASSRVGGTQYF	TGTGCCAGCAGCCGTGTGGGGGGTACGCAGTATTTT
-	TRBD1	TRBJ2-5	TRBV7-6	CASSMGQRETQYF	TGTGCCAGCAGCATGGGACAGCGGGAGACCCAGTACTTC
many	TRBD2	TRBJ2-7	TRBV14	CASSPNPGLAGYEQYF	TGTGCCAGCAGCCCCAACCCCGGACTAGCGGGATACGAGCAGTACTTC
-	-	TRBJ2-7	TRBV6-5	CASSYFTGTGEQYF	TGTGCCAGCAGTTACTTCACCGGGACGGGGGAGCAGTACTTC
-	-	TRBJ1-1	TRBV10-2	CASSELRGTEAFF	TGCGCCAGCAGTGAGCTGCGGGGCACTGAAGCTTTCTTT
-	TRBD1	TRBJ2-7	TRBV20-1	CSAGRQGHEQYF	TGCAGTGCGGGACGACAGGGCCACGAGCAGTACTTC
-	-	TRBJ1-1	TRBV5-1	CASSLGTVMNTEAFF	TGCGCCAGCAGCTTGGGGACGGTCATGAACACTGAAGCTTTCTTT
many	-	TRBJ2-3	TRBV27	CASSPQGADTQYF	TGTGCCAGCAGTCCACAGGGAGCAGATACGCAGTATTTT
few	TRBD2	TRBJ2-1	TRBV19	CASSIRGSLAEGNEQFF	TGTGCCAGTAGTATTCGGGGTAGTCTAGCGGAAGGAAATGAGCAGTTCTTC
-	-	TRBJ2-3	TRBV7-3	CASSLFSLDTQYF	TGTGCCAGCAGCTTATTTAGCTTAGATACGCAGTATTTT
few	TRBD2	TRBJ2-1	TRBV7-3	CASSPGGGGRFSNEQFF	TGTGCCAGCAGCCCCGGGGGGGGCGGGAGGTTCAGCAATGAGCAGTTCTTC
many	TRBD1	TRBJ1-4	TRBV5-6	CASSSQGAHEKLFF	TGTGCCAGCAGCTCCCAGGGGGCGCATGAAAAACTGTTTTTT
-	-	TRBJ2-7	TRBV7-2	CASSFARGGYEQYF	TGTGCCAGCAGCTTCGCTCGGGGTGGATACGAGCAGTACTTC
few	TRBD2	TRBJ2-5	TRBV12-3/TRBV12-4	CASSPGLAGVDRETQYF	TGTGCCAGCAGTCCGGGACTAGCGGGAGTAGATAGAGAGACCCAGTACTTC
many	TRBD2	TRBJ2-1	TRBV9	CASSVASGSIDEQFF	TGTGCCAGCAGCGTAGCAAGCGGGAGTATTGATGAGCAGTTCTTC
many	-	TRBJ2-1	TRBV5-1	CASSLAGSSYNEQFF	TGTGCCAGCAGTTTAGCCGGGAGCTCCTACAATGAGCAGTTCTTC
few	TRBD1	TRBJ2-7	TRBV12-3/TRBV12-4	CASSRSIRQGSYEQYF	TGTGCCAGCAGCCGTTCCATCAGACAGGGCTCCTACGAGCAGTACTTC
-	-	TRBJ2-1	TRBV4-3	CASSQDLGAVAARKQFF	TGCGCCAGCAGCCAAGATCTGGGAGCAGTGGCGGCGAGGAAGCAGTTCTTC
few	TRBD2	TRBJ2-7	TRBV10-3	CAVGSGSSYEQYF	TGTGCCGTCGGCAGCGGGAGCTCCTACGAGCAGTACTTC
-	-	TRBJ2-5	TRBV28	CASSLLDYQETQYF	TGTGCCAGCAGTTTACTGGACTACCAAGAGACCCAGTACTTC